Described below is a single T cell receptor (beta chain) sequence and its context. The data were obtained in a study of blood T cell repertoires in COVID-19. CDR1 is LGHDT and CDR2 is YNNKEL in the germline V gene (reference sequence). Trimming at V came to 4 bases and at J to 6 bases, leaving 8 bases not matched to a gene. This CDR3 has 16 residues. The assay was immunoSEQ multiplex PCR, and TCRdb's table has in-frame clones only and misses some. Among a few hundred thousand clones listed, more than 75% were seen once. Sequencing was carried out using PBMCs or T cells enriched from blood (not recorded which). This TCR was sampled from a woman aged 18-29 years who had recovered from COVID-19. The chain recombines TRBV3-1 (or the pseudogene TRBV3-2) with TRBJ2-3; TRBD1 aligns across 12 bases. DNA of the CDR3: TGTGCCAGCAGCCTCGCCGGGACAGGGGGCGCGGATACGCAGTATTTT. It encodes CASSLAGTGGADTQYF.